The present TCR beta chain was sequenced within a study of cytomegalovirus exposure and HLA in healthy donors. This CDR3 comprises 15 residues. V shed 5 bases, J shed 8 bases, and the junction held 11 bases outside the gene matches. The germline CDR1 and CDR2 sequences are SEHNR and FQNEAQ (reference sequence). Amplification used 60 Vbeta primers and 13 Jbeta primers. Method: immunoSEQ multiplex PCR; TCRdb's copy keeps in-frame clones and lacks some. The sample contains some 150,000 clones, about 60% of which appear only once. Findings of the study overall: Previous analysis showed most TCR beta V segments were productive about 87% or about 30% of the time.

For this clone: Antigen specificity is unknown.

This TCR derives from an older woman in good health and CMV-seropositive. The sample comprised PBMCs. The rearrangement links TRBV7-9 to TRBJ2-1; 8 bases align to TRBD2. The CDR3 sequence is CASSLVGPGGDEQFF. The CDR3 DNA is TGTGCCAGCAGCCTCGTAGGGCCGGGAGGGGATGAGCAGTTCTTC.